This T cell receptor beta chain was retrieved from a study of CD8 T cells in Susac syndrome. Random-hexamer reverse transcription was applied to about 0.45 to 1 ug RNA. TCRdb ran MiXCR on the immunoSEQ multiplex PCR reads and lists one entry per CDR3 protein. The table includes 75,000 to 80,000 distinct CDR3 sequences, roughly 94% detected once. CDR1 and CDR2 (germline): MNHNS, SASEGT. V trimming: 6 bases; J trimming: 8 bases; junction bases outside the gene matches: 11. This CDR3 is 15 amino acids long. V is TRBV6-1 and J is TRBJ2-1; 9 bases are shared with TRBD2. This receptor was taken from a human donor with Susac syndrome. What was sequenced was CD8+ T cells from PBMCs. The CDR3, as DNA: TGTGCCAGCAGAATCACGGGCGGGGGGGCAGATGAGCAGTTCTTC. Its translation: CASRITGGGADEQFF.